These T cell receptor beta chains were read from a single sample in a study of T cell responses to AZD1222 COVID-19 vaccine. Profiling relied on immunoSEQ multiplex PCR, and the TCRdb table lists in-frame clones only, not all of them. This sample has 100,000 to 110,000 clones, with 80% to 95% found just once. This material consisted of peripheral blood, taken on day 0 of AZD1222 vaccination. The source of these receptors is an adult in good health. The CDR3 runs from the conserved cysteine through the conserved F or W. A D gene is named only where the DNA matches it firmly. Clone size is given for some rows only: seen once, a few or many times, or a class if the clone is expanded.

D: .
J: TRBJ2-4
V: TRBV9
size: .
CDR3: CASSVQLEAVQYF
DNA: TGTGCCAGCAGCGTGCAGTTGGAGGCAGTTCAGTACTTC

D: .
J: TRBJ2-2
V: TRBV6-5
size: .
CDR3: CASRVNSAGELFF
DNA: TGTGCCAGCAGGGTTAACTCGGCCGGGGAGCTGTTTTTT

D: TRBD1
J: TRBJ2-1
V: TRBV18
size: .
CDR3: CASSMGQYNEQFF
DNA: TGTGCCAGCTCAATGGGACAGTACAATGAGCAGTTCTTC

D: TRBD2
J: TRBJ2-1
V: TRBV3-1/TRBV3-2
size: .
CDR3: CASSQIGRTSGEQFF
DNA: TGTGCCAGCAGCCAGATAGGGCGGACTAGCGGGGAGCAGTTCTTC

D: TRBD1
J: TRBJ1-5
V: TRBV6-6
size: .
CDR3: CASSLTTGDQPQHF
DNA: TGTGCCAGCAGTTTGACGACAGGGGATCAGCCCCAGCATTTT

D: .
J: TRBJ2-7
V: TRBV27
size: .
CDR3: CASSPVGSSLSAEQYF
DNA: TGTGCCAGCAGTCCCGTTGGGTCGTCGCTGTCCGCCGAGCAGTACTTC

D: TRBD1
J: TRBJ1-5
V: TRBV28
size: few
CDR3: CASIPKGGTGYQPQHF
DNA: TGTGCCAGCATCCCAAAGGGAGGGACAGGATATCAGCCCCAGCATTTT

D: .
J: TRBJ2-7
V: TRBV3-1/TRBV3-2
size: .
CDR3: CASSSYEQYF
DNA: TGTGCCAGCAGCTCCTACGAGCAGTACTTC

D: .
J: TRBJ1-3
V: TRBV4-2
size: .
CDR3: CASSQAATNSGNTIYF
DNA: TGTGCCAGCAGCCAAGCCGCGACAAACTCTGGAAACACCATATATTTT

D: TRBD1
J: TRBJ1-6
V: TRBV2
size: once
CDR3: CASSFRRQGSNSPLHF
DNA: TGTGCCAGCAGCTTCCGACGACAGGGGAGTAATTCACCCCTCCACTTT

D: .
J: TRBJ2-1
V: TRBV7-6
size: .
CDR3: CASSLMSSSYNEQFF
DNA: TGTGCCAGCAGCTTAATGTCAAGCTCCTACAATGAGCAGTTCTTC

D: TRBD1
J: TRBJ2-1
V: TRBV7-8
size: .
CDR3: CASSGGQASSSYNEQFF
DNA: TGTGCCAGCAGCGGGGGACAGGCCTCAAGCTCCTACAATGAGCAGTTCTTC

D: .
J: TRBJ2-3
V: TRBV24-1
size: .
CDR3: CATSDNGREWSTDTQYF
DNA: TGTGCCACCAGTGATAACGGCAGGGAGTGGTCTACAGATACGCAGTATTTT

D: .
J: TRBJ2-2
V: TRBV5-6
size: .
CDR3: CASSVNTGELFF
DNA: TGTGCCAGCAGCGTAAACACCGGGGAGCTGTTTTTT

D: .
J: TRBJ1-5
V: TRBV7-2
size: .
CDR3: CASSLGVGSQPQHF
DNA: TGTGCCAGCAGCCTTGGGGTAGGGAGTCAGCCCCAGCATTTT

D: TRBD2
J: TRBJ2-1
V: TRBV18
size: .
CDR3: CASSLRLAGQDNEQFF
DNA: TGTGCCAGCTCACTCCGACTAGCGGGACAGGACAATGAGCAGTTCTTC

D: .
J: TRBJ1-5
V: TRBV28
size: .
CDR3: CASRGTEGGRNQPQHF
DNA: TGTGCCAGCAGAGGTACGGAGGGAGGTCGCAATCAGCCCCAGCATTTT

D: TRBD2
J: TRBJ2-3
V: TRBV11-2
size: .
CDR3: CASSLDQVRLASTDTQYF
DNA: TGTGCCAGCAGCTTAGATCAGGTCCGACTAGCGAGCACAGATACGCAGTATTTT

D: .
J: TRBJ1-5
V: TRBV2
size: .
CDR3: CASSEALQGYSNQPQHF
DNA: TGTGCCAGCAGTGAAGCGCTTCAAGGGTATAGCAATCAGCCCCAGCATTTT

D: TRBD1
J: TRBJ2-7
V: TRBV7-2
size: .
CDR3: CASSQAGTGYYEQYF
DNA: TGTGCCAGCAGCCAGGCCGGGACAGGGTACTACGAGCAGTACTTC

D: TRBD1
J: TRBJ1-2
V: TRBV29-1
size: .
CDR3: CSVEEGGLGYTF
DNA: TGCAGCGTTGAAGAAGGGGGCCTTGGCTACACCTTC

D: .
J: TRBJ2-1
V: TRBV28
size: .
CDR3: CASSEPWYNPRGSYNEQFF
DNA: TGTGCCAGCAGTGAACCATGGTATAACCCGCGGGGCTCCTACAATGAGCAGTTCTTC

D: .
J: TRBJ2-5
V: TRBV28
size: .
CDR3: CASRAGEETQYF
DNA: TGTGCCAGCAGAGCTGGGGAAGAGACCCAGTACTTC

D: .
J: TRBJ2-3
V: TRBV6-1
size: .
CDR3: CASSDRELGDTQYF
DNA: TGTGCCAGCAGTGACCGGGAGCTCGGAGATACGCAGTATTTT

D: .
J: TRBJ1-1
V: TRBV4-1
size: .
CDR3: CASSQGPTGNRRNTEAFF
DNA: TGCGCCAGCAGCCAAGGTCCTACAGGGAATCGGAGGAACACTGAAGCTTTCTTT

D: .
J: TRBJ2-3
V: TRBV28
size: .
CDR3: CASSFRGGSTDTQYF
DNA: TGTGCCAGCAGTTTTCGTGGGGGTAGCACAGATACGCAGTATTTT

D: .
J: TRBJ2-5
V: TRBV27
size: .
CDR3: CASSRLRRRGPETQYF
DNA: TGTGCCAGCAGTCGGCTGCGTAGGAGGGGCCCAGAGACCCAGTACTTC

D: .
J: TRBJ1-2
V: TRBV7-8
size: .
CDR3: CASSLAIGGNGYTF
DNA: TGTGCCAGCAGCTTAGCGATAGGAGGGAATGGCTACACCTTC

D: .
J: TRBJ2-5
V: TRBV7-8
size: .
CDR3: CASSSRRGGTAETQYF
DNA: TGTGCCAGCAGCTCAAGAAGGGGCGGGACCGCGGAGACCCAGTACTTC

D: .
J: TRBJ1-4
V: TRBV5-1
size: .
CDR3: CASSLATDNEKLFF
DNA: TGCGCCAGCAGCTTGGCGACAGATAATGAAAAACTGTTTTTT

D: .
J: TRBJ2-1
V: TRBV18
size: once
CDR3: CASSLYGSTNSYNEQFF
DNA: TGTGCCAGCTCACTTTACGGGTCCACTAACTCCTACAATGAGCAGTTCTTC

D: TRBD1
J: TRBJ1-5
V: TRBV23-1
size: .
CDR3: CASLRTGGLGQPQHF
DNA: TGCGCCAGCTTACGGACAGGGGGCTTGGGCCAGCCCCAGCATTTT

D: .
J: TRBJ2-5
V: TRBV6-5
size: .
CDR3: CASSYSGGRETQYF
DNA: TGTGCCAGCAGTTACTCGGGGGGTAGGGAGACCCAGTACTTC

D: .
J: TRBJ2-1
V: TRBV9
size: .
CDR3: CASSPRGTVLEQFF
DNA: TGTGCCAGCAGCCCCCGGGGGACGGTCCTTGAGCAGTTCTTC

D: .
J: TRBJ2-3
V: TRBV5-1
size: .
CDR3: CASSVNLNTQYF
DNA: TGCGCCAGCAGCGTGAACTTGAATACGCAGTATTTT

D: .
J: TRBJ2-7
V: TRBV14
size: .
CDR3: CASSQDLSATTEQYF
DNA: TGTGCCAGCAGCCAAGATCTTAGCGCCACTACCGAGCAGTACTTC

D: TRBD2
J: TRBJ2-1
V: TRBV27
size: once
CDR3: CASSLSGGYNEQFF
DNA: TGTGCCAGCAGTTTATCGGGGGGGTACAATGAGCAGTTCTTC

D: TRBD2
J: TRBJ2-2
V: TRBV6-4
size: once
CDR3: CASSDSSGTHTGELFF
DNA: TGTGCCAGCAGTGACTCGAGCGGGACTCACACCGGGGAGCTGTTTTTT

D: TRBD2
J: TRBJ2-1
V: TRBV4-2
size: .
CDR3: CASSQDLGLAAYNEQFF
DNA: TGTGCCAGCAGCCAAGATCTGGGACTAGCGGCTTACAATGAGCAGTTCTTC

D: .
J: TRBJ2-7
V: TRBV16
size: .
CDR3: CASSQFPIEQYF
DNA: TGTGCCAGCAGCCAATTCCCCATCGAGCAGTACTTC

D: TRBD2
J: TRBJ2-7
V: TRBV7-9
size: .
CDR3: CASSLEGLAGVGEQYF
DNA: TGTGCCAGCAGCTTAGAGGGACTAGCGGGAGTTGGCGAGCAGTACTTC

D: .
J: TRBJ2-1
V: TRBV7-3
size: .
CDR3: CASSLTTPRDYNEQFF
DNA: TGTGCCAGCAGCTTAACGACTCCACGGGACTACAATGAGCAGTTCTTC

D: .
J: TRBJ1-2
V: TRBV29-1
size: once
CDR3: CSVLHRYGYTF
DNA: TGCAGCGTCCTTCACCGCTATGGCTACACCTTC

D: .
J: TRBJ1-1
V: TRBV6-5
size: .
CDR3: CASSYSANTEAFF
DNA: TGTGCCAGCAGTTACTCAGCGAACACTGAAGCTTTCTTT

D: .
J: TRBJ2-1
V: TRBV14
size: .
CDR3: CASRGTPHRGEQFF
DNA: TGTGCCAGCAGAGGCACTCCCCACCGGGGTGAGCAGTTCTTC

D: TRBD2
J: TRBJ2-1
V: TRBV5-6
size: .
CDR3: CASSLVGLAGDRDEQFF
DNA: TGTGCCAGCAGCTTGGTTGGGCTAGCGGGAGATAGGGATGAGCAGTTCTTC

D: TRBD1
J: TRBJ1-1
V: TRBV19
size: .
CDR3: CASSIGGQQNTEAFF
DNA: TGTGCCAGTAGTATAGGGGGACAGCAGAACACTGAAGCTTTCTTT

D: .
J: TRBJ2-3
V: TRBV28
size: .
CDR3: CASSANTDTQYF
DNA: TGTGCCAGCAGTGCTAACACAGATACGCAGTATTTT

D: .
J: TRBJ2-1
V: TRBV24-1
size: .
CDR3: CATSPLPYESSYNEQFF
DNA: TGTGCCACCAGCCCTTTGCCCTACGAGTCGTCCTACAATGAGCAGTTCTTC

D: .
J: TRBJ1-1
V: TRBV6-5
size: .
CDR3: CASSYHPGTEAFF
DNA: TGTGCCAGCAGTTACCACCCTGGGACTGAAGCTTTCTTT

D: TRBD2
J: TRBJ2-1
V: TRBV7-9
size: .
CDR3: CASSLLAGDNGEQFF
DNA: TGTGCCAGCAGTTTACTAGCGGGAGACAACGGTGAGCAGTTCTTC